This paragraph covers one T cell receptor (beta chain) sequence. Its antigen has not been determined. Base qualities are not recorded, but no much larger clone differs from it by a single base. The data belong to a study of radiation and T cells in renal cell carcinoma (dated by TCRdb to the early 2020s). Notes on the research overall: Samples were obtained from a clinical trial, in which 15 Gy stereotactic body radiation therapy was delivered to primary renal cell carcinomas and nephrectomy was performed 4 weeks later. TCR beta sequencing covered over 50 samples in total, comprising approximately 26 tumors and roughly 27 peripheral blood samples. In the 40 to 55 samples combined, 4,016,671 unique CDR3 nucleotide sequences were found, encoding about 2.7 million unique CDR3 amino acid sequences. Study-wide conclusions, independent of this receptor: An increase in top tumor clonotypes in blood was observed from baseline to 2 weeks post-radiation, followed by contraction by 4 weeks, which was taken to suggest transient expansion of tumor-resident clones. Dynamics of the blood repertoire were not tracked past 4 weeks after treatment. Because no pretreatment tumor biopsies were available, whether clonotypes were present in the tumor at baseline could not be determined. With a single-armed trial design, the study had no way to address how radiation dose or scheduling affects the TCR repertoire.

TCR beta libraries were generated from genomic DNA with the immunoSEQ kit, following the manufacturer's recommendations. To prepare libraries, a first multiplex PCR with proprietary primers was run, followed by a second PCR that added unique barcodes, and a bead cleanup was done after each round. A kit-provided positive control reaction and a negative control reaction were included in every sample batch. The final libraries underwent checking on an Agilent 4200 TapeStation D1000 ScreenTape, volumetric pooling, and quantification by qPCR. Sequencing was performed on an Illumina NextSeq500 using a MidOutput 150-cycle cartridge, with 156 Read1 cycles, 15 Index1 cycles, and the kit custom primers. The pooled library was loaded at around 1 pM, and approximately 19% PhiX control was spiked in. Per the authors' processing: The vendor-processed data were analyzed in R, and a clonotype was defined as all T cells that share the same CDR3 nucleotide sequence. In the clone abundance analyses, frequencies in each sample were normalized to that sample's 10,000 most abundant clones. Public T cell clones, averaging fewer than five per sample, were removed before analysis. Tumor-enriched clonotypes and baseline blood-enriched clonotypes were defined as those with an abundance difference of at least 32-fold between compartments. A beta-binomial differential abundance model was applied to find clonotypes that expanded or contracted between blood time points. Similarity between tumor and blood repertoires was quantified using the Baroni-Urbani and Buser coefficient, and groups were compared with two-tailed Wilcoxon tests in R. The immuneACCESS repertoire file appears here via TCRdb, limited to in-frame rearrangements. These files lack a portion of the clones; in checked studies, under half of the deficit traces to unresolved V genes, and the cause of the others is not known. V and J calls and clone size follow that table, whereas D and trimming were derived from the DNA. Here the sample has about 22,000 clones; 80% occur a single time. The ten top clones hold 35% to 45% of the sample.

The time point label here, explained by the study, means: baseline pretreatment blood. The treatment or condition label corresponds to: 15 Gy SBRT to primary tumor, nephrectomy 4 weeks later. To follow tumor-enriched clonotypes, peripheral blood was collected serially from radiation-treated patients at baseline and again at 2 weeks and 4 weeks after SBRT. Renal cell carcinoma with clear cell pathology was present in all patients. Genomic DNA for TCR sequencing was prepared using the QIAamp DNA Blood Mini Kit (Qiagen). The analyses included just those samples that passed every quality control check. The input for sequencing was blood, taken from a patient whose treatment included radiotherapy and nephrectomy. The origin of this receptor is a man aged 55 to 69 with renal cell carcinoma.

In nucleotides, the sequence is TGTGCCAGCAGCTTGGCCTGGGGTAGCGGGAGCCGACAAGAGACCCAGTACTTC. This yields the protein CASSLAWGSGSRQETQYF. This chain joins TRBV5-4 to TRBJ2-5; 9 nucleotides in the junction match TRBD2. The CDR3 runs 18 amino acids, cysteine and phenylalanine included. Only the CDR3 portion is preserved as DNA: 54 bases, with reading frame beginning at the first base. CDR1 and CDR2 (SGHNT, YYREEE) derive from the germline V gene (reference sequence). V is pruned by 0 bases and J by 2 bases, leaving 11 bases of the junction without a gene match.